The 13 T cell receptor beta chains below all came from one sample that was sequenced in a study of blood T cell repertoires in COVID-19. Using immunoSEQ multiplex PCR, the repertoire was profiled, and TCRdb retains in-frame clones only, with some absent. The sample shows over 150,000 clones, around 85% of them seen only once. Sequenced material: peripheral blood. These receptor sequences come from a man older than 75 with COVID-19, enrolled during active disease.

The chain uses TRBV28 and TRBJ1-4, with unresolved D. The CDR3 consists of 13 residues. CDR1 is MDHEN and CDR2 is SYDVKM in the germline V gene. The ends were cut back, 4 bases at V and 7 bases at J, with 10 bases in the middle. The CDR3 protein is CASSWSVGEKLFF. CDR3 bases: TGTGCCAGCAGTTGGTCGGTTGGTGAAAAACTGTTTTTT.

CDR3: CASSLAGTAKETQYF. The CDR3 nucleotides are TGTGCCAGCAGCTTAGCCGGGACAGCCAAAGAGACCCAGTACTTC. V usage is TRBV7-2 and J usage is TRBJ2-5; 7 nucleotides align to TRBD1. The CDR3 covers 15 residues. V lost 0 bases and J lost 3; bases outside the gene matches: 4. Germline CDR1 SGHTA, CDR2 FQGNSA.

CDR3 residues: CASSFGQGGDEQFF. Here the CDR3 DNA reads TGCGCCAGCAGCTTCGGACAGGGGGGCGATGAGCAGTTCTTC. The rearrangement links TRBV5-1 to TRBJ2-1, with 10 bases aligning to TRBD1. In germline, CDR1 is SGHRS, CDR2 YFSETQ. The V and J ends lost 2 bases and 8 bases, in that order; junction bases with no gene match: 4. There are 14 residues in the CDR3.

This sequence joins TRBV7-9 and TRBJ2-7, with TRBD1 identical over 9 bases. This CDR3 spans 15 amino acids. Trimming removed 5 bases from V and 5 bases from J; junction bases left unmatched: 10. In germline, CDR1 is SEHNR, CDR2 FQNEAQ (reference sequence). The CDR3 DNA is TGTGCCAGCAGCGCTCCGGGACAGGGTATCAACGAGCAGTACTTC. Residues: CASSAPGQGINEQYF. Complete variable domain (other parts from reference TRBV7-9 and TRBJ2-7): DTGVSQNPRHKITKRGQNVTFRCDPISEHNRLYWYRQTLGQGPEFLTYFQNEAQLEKSRLLSDRFSAERPKGSFSTLEIQRTEQGDSAMYLCASSAPGQGINEQYFGPGTRLTVT.

The CDR3 loop reads CASSPPLRGDTQYF. The DNA of the CDR3 is TGCGCCAGCAGCCCCCCACTCAGGGGAGATACGCAGTATTTT. The rearrangement joins TRBV5-1 to TRBJ2-3; a possible D gene is TRBD1 (6 bases). CDR1 SGHRS and CDR2 YFSETQ come from the germline V gene. V lost 4 bases to trimming and J lost 5 bases, with 14 bases between them. CDR3 length equals 14 residues.

CDR3 DNA sequence: TGCGCCAGCAGCCAATCGGGGTTAACAGAAACTTCACCCCTCCACTTT. It specifies CASSQSGLTETSPLHF. The rearrangement links TRBV4-3 to TRBJ1-6; D gene uncertain. V was pared by 2 bases and J by 9 bases, with 17 bases between. The CDR3 length is 16 residues. Germline CDR1 reads LGHNA; CDR2 reads YSLEER.

This clone was counted once. The rearrangement uses TRBV12-5 and TRBJ1-2; TRBD1 is a possible D gene (5 bases). Trimming removed 4 bases from V and 4 bases from J, with 16 bases in between. CDR1 and CDR2 from the germline V gene are LGHNT and FRNRAP. This CDR3 is 15 amino acids long. The CDR3 loop is CASGSESQGLYGYTF. The CDR3 region has the DNA TGTGCTAGTGGTTCGGAAAGTCAGGGCCTCTATGGCTACACCTTC.

This clone was seen only a few times. The chain recombines TRBV11-2 with TRBJ1-1; the D is unclear. This CDR3 has 17 residues. Germline CDR1 SGHAT, CDR2 FQNNGV. V shed 5 bases and J shed 0 bases, with 19 bases lying between them. The DNA for the CDR3 is TGTGCCAGCAGCCTAATCCCGCAGGTGGGTCTGAACACTGAAGCTTTCTTT. Its protein product is CASSLIPQVGLNTEAFF.

V is TRBV9 and J is TRBJ1-6; D may be TRBD1 (5 bases). CDR1 is SGDLS, CDR2 YYNGEE, per germline. The CDR3 has 15 residues. The V gene lost 2 bases and the J gene lost 0 bases, with 6 bases spanning the gap. CDR3 coding DNA: TGTGCCAGCAGCGTCGACAGCTCCTATAATTCACCCCTCCACTTT. Its translation is CASSVDSSYNSPLHF.

This clone was observed once. The chain employs TRBV18 and TRBJ2-3; D unresolved. Trimming shortened V by 6 bases and J by 0 bases, and 13 bases separated the two germline ends. CDR3 length: 15 amino acids. Germline V CDR1 and CDR2: KGHSH, LQKENI. The CDR3 sequence is CASSHPSTSTDTQYF. The CDR3, as DNA: TGTGCCAGCTCCCATCCCTCAACTAGCACAGATACGCAGTATTTT.

With respect to this clone: Other DNA sequences within the sample encode an identical CDR3. J is TRBJ1-1 and V is TRBV11-3, with 7 bases aligning to TRBD1. Trimming removed 1 base from V and 2 bases from J; junction bases left unmatched: 1. Germline-derived CDR1 and CDR2 are SGHNT and YENEEA. The CDR3 is 14 residues long. CDR3 sequence (DNA): TGTGCCAGCAGCTTAGGGACAGGCAACACTGAAGCTTTCTTT. Protein sequence: CASSLGTGNTEAFF.

The rearrangement uses TRBV6-1 and TRBJ1-2; 10 nucleotides align to TRBD1. This CDR3 comprises 16 residues. V lost 3 bases and J lost 5; bases outside the gene matches: 9. Germline V CDR1 and CDR2: MNHNS, SASEGT. The CDR3 loop reads CASSDGGQGSLYGYTF. The CDR3 DNA sequence: TGTGCCAGCAGTGATGGGGGACAGGGGAGTCTTTATGGCTACACCTTC.

The rearrangement joins TRBV5-4 to TRBJ2-7; 8 positions agree with TRBD2. V gave up 3 bases and J gave up 5 bases; unmatched junction bases: 7. The CDR3 runs to 14 residues. The germline CDR1 and CDR2 sequences are SGHNT and YYREEE (reference sequence). The CDR3, as DNA: TGTGCCAGCAGCTCGGGGGGGGCGTTGGACGAGCAGTACTTC. Translation gives CASSSGGALDEQYF.